This section outlines one TCR beta chain sequence together with its context. Its target antigen remains unknown. Per-nucleotide qualities are absent, and no much larger clonotype sits a single base away. These data are taken from a study of shared clonotypes between healthy human individuals (TCRdb year 2020). A note on the overall study: A couple of women and a few men aged 18 to 49 years were included in the cohort. Between about 0.9 and 10 billion PBMCs per donor were obtained by leukapheresis. Libraries were prepared and TCR repertoires were sequenced by different laboratories using diverse techniques, in order to increase sequencing depth and limit assay-specific biases. To estimate repertoire size and how much clonotype sharing occurs between individuals, the study deeply sequenced the blood TCR repertoires of 5 or 6 healthy adults. For each donor, three plates each were used for CD4 naive and CD4 memory, two plates were used for CD8 naive, and one plate was used for CD8 memory. Points the paper makes about the study in general: Pairwise subsampling indicated that sequencing depth was expected to affect the degree of clonotype sharing among donors. Sampling was restricted to blood, and TCR repertoires in tissues likely differ from the TCR repertoires found in blood. Because the study included only a small number of donors, the genetic and exposure-history diversity represented was limited. Clonotypes shared by all four sorted-subset donors showed higher generation probabilities than non-shared clonotypes. Sharing across a handful of donors was observed for approximately 5% of naive CD4, around 3.5% of naive CD8, 2% to 2.5% of memory CD4, and approximately 0.41% of memory CD8 clonotypes. Incomplete sequencing was indicated by rarefaction of sorted-subset datasets, despite the large sequencing depth. Larger estimated clonotype richness was generally found for naive subsets than for memory subsets.

TCR CDR3 regions were amplified from genomic DNA by multiplex PCR using the deep immunoSEQ assay. For each cell subset, the extracted genomic DNA was distributed evenly across all wells of several immunoSEQ 96-well plates, and each plate served as one replicate. For sorted subsets, roughly 200 ng genomic DNA, equal to some 30,000 T cell genomes, was loaded into each replicate PCR. Purified libraries were quantified with a Qubit 3.0 fluorometer, sized on a Bioanalyzer 2100, and re-quantified with the KAPA Library Quantification kit. Every immunoSEQ 96-well plate was sequenced on a separate single-read 150-cycle Illumina NextSeq 550 flow cell. Per the original workflow: Because the immunoSEQ output held only junctional sequences and lacked quality scores, the filtering could not match the filtering applied to full-length reads. To assign V/J genes and CDR3, sequences were annotated against IMGT germline references using PyIR, a Python wrapper for IgBLAST v1.9. Any read was removed if the V/J assignment was weak (E-value above 1e-6), the CDR3 was missing, or the read contained stop codons, out-of-frame junctions, or ambiguous translated residues. V3J clonotypes were defined as sequences sharing an identical inferred V gene, J gene, and CDR3 amino acid sequence. Percentage overlap between repertoires was computed as shared unique clonotypes divided by the size of the smaller repertoire. RTK rarefaction, the Chao1 estimator, and Recon v2.1 estimates of unobserved clonotypes were used to assess repertoire richness. OLGA was used to compute generation probabilities for all TCRbeta clonotypes that the gDNA method yielded from a few donors. TCRdb holds this immuneACCESS table with in-frame rearrangements only. Some clones are missing; in checked studies, unresolved V genes explain under half, and the rest has no known cause. The V and J calls and clone size come from that table; D and trimming were worked out from the DNA. Within this sample are 2 million to 2.5 million clones, with around 92% of them counted one time only. The top ten constitute more than 0.35% of the sample.

According to the germline V gene, CDR1 reads WSHSY and CDR2 reads SAAADI. V and J lose 6 bases and 4 bases, and a span of 16 bases separates them. The cysteine opens and the phenylalanine closes a CDR3 of 15 amino acids. Only the CDR3 portion is preserved as DNA: 45 bases, with reading frame beginning at the first base. The donors were healthy, HIV-negative adults with no recently reported acute infections or vaccinations. All donors were Caucasian adults living in Nashville, Tennessee, USA. CD4+ T cells were enriched by magnetic negative selection, after which naive cells were positively selected on CD45RA and the negative fraction was taken as the memory subset. After blood collection by leukapheresis, PBMCs were isolated using Ficoll-Histopaque density gradient centrifugation and then cryopreserved in the vapor phase of liquid nitrogen. Purity and quantity of every magnetically sorted T cell population were checked by analytical flow cytometry. From each sorted fraction, genomic DNA was isolated and quantified by UV absorbance on a Nanodrop 2000c.

The origin of this receptor is a man aged 18 to 30 in good health. Some clones in this sample may be carry-over from other donors' samples. The sequenced sample consisted of naive CD4+ T cells from PBMCs. The sample's cell subset or site, from its label and the paper: CD45RA+ positively selected. The sequence is built from TRBV10-2 and TRBJ1-5; the best D guess is TRBD1, with 5 bases matching. For the CDR3, the sequence is CASRAGGVGNQPQHF. The nucleotide sequence reads as follows: TGCGCCAGCAGGGCAGGAGGGGTGGGTAATCAGCCCCAGCATTTT.